This TCR beta chain emerged from a study of response to subunit inactivated influenza vaccine. Regarding the study as a whole: Few additional T cells are recruited per seasonal influenza vaccination, authors suggested.

TCRdb reprocessed the RT-PCR reads with MiXCR, giving one entry per CDR3 protein. The sample includes more than 700,000 distinct CDR3 sequences, 21% seen only once; the top ten take approximately 10%. Germline trimming cut 3 bases from V and 2 bases from J; bases unmatched to any gene: 9. CDR3 length: 17 residues. From germline, CDR1 is KGHDR and CDR2 SFDVKD. A note on this clonotype: Its antigen is unknown.

The chain carries TRBV24-1 and TRBJ2-3; 8 nucleotides match TRBD2. The specimen was PBMCs from blood, collected more than 4 days after vaccination. The receptor was isolated from a man aged 50 to 59 who received an inactivated influenza vaccine. In nucleotides, the CDR3 is TGTGCCACCAGTGATCCACCGGGGGGACTAGACACAGATACGCAGTATTTT. Its protein product is CATSDPPGGLDTDTQYF.